A single sample is the source of the 32 T cell receptor beta chains below, sequenced in a study of early stage breast cancer tumors. Assay used: immunoSEQ multiplex PCR; TCRdb lists only in-frame clones, some missing. Of 30,000 or so clones listed, around 70% are singletons. Sequenced sample: blood. All receptors derive from a person aged 45 to 59 with breast cancer.

The V gene is TRBV11-2, the J gene TRBJ2-1, with D possibly matching TRBD2 (5 bases). This CDR3 spans 13 amino acids. Germline CDR1 SGHAT, CDR2 FQNNGV. The ends were cut back, 4 bases at V and 10 bases at J, with 14 bases in the middle. The CDR3 spells CASSSLTGGEQFF. The CDR3, as DNA: TGTGCCAGCAGCTCCCTAACTGGCGGGGAGCAGTTCTTC. Complete variable domain (other parts from reference TRBV11-2 and TRBJ2-1): EAGVAQSPRYKIIEKRQSVAFWCNPISGHATLYWYQQILGQGPKLLIQFQNNGVVDDSQLPKDRFSAERLKGVDSTLKIQPAKLEDSAVYLCASSSLTGGEQFFGPGTRLTVL.

This sequence joins TRBV4-2 and TRBJ2-7; D is unclear. CDR1 is LGHNA and CDR2 is YNFKEQ in the germline V gene. The germline V and J ends were trimmed by 0 bases and 4 bases, with 7 bases remaining between them. The CDR3 has 13 amino acids. CDR3: CASSQEGKYEQYF. The CDR3 nucleotides are TGTGCCAGCAGCCAAGAGGGAAAATACGAGCAGTACTTC.

The chain links TRBV5-8 to TRBJ1-5; the D gene is possibly TRBD1 (5 bases). This CDR3 has 13 residues. V lost 4 bases to trimming and J lost 0 bases, with 5 bases between them. Germline CDR1 reads SGHTS; CDR2 reads YDEGEE. The CDR3 protein is CASSGGSNQPQHF. CDR3 nucleotide sequence: TGTGCCAGCAGCGGGGGTAGCAATCAGCCCCAGCATTTT.

The chain is built from TRBV7-2 and TRBJ1-1; 9 nucleotides line up with TRBD1. V shed 6 bases, J shed 5 bases, and the junction held 10 bases outside the gene matches. The CDR3 consists of 15 residues. Germline V gene sequence: CDR1 SGHTA, CDR2 FQGNSA. CDR3 in amino acids: CASSFTRTGDTEAFF. In nucleotides, the CDR3 is TGTGCCAGCAGTTTTACACGGACAGGGGATACTGAAGCTTTCTTT.

The rearrangement links TRBV7-2 to TRBJ2-3; 9 bases are shared with TRBD2. Trimming removed 6 bases from V and 4 bases from J; junction bases left unmatched: 5. The CDR3 covers 14 residues. Looked up from germline, CDR1 is SGHTA and CDR2 is FQGNSA. The CDR3 region is CASRLSGRPDTQYF. The CDR3 nucleotides read TGTGCCAGCAGACTTAGCGGGAGACCAGATACGCAGTATTTT.

This chain links TRBV4-2 with TRBJ1-1, with TRBD1 matching over 9 bases. The germline gives CDR1 LGHNA, CDR2 YNFKEQ. This CDR3 is 17 amino acids long. Unmatched junction bases numbered 10, after V lost 0 bases and J lost 5 bases. The CDR3 coding sequence is TGTGCCAGCAGCCAAGACGGGACAGGGAGGGGGAGAACTGAAGCTTTCTTT. Translation gives CASSQDGTGRGRTEAFF.

The V gene is TRBV5-1, the J gene TRBJ2-3; 10 bases are shared with TRBD2. V was pared by 0 bases and J by 2 bases, with 3 bases of the junction left unmatched. Germline CDR1 SGHRS, CDR2 YFSETQ. The CDR3 is 16 residues long. The CDR3 DNA is TGCGCCAGCAGCTTGGCCCTAGCGGGAGTCACAGATACGCAGTATTTT. This encodes CASSLALAGVTDTQYF.

This chain uses TRBV19 with TRBJ1-1, with 8 bases aligning to TRBD1. The germline V gene has CDR1 LNHDA and CDR2 SQIVND (reference sequence). CDR3 length equals 15 residues. V trimming: 3 bases; J trimming: 5 bases; junction bases outside the gene matches: 8. The CDR3 is CASSIFGRGLTEAFF. In nucleotides, the CDR3 is TGTGCCAGTAGTATCTTCGGCAGGGGGCTAACTGAAGCTTTCTTT. Together with reference TRBV19 and TRBJ1-1, the CDR3 gives the full variable domain: DGGITQSPKYLFRKEGQNVTLSCEQNLNHDAMYWYRQDPGQGLRLIYYSQIVNDFQKGDIAEGYSVSREKKESFPLTVTSAQKNPTAFYLCASSIFGRGLTEAFFGQGTRLTVV.

The V and J genes are TRBV27 and TRBJ2-1, with TRBD1 matching over 10 bases. Germline V lookup: CDR1 MNHEY, CDR2 SMNVEV (reference sequence). The length of the CDR3 is 15 residues. Unmatched junction bases numbered 5, after V lost 2 bases and J lost 7 bases. CDR3 loop: CASSLMWDRGNEQFF. Here the CDR3 DNA reads TGTGCCAGCAGTTTAATGTGGGACAGGGGTAATGAGCAGTTCTTC.

This chain uses TRBV7-9 with TRBJ1-2; 11 nucleotides align to TRBD1. The germline V gene encodes CDR1 SEHNR and CDR2 FQNEAQ (reference sequence). The CDR3 has 15 amino acids. V lost 4 bases and J lost 8; bases outside the gene matches: 9. The CDR3 DNA sequence: TGTGCCAGCAGCTATGGGACAGGGGGAGAACGGGGCTACACCTTC. Translating gives CASSYGTGGERGYTF. The full variable domain, its missing parts supplied by reference TRBV7-9 and TRBJ1-2, is DTGVSQNPRHKITKRGQNVTFRCDPISEHNRLYWYRQTLGQGPEFLTYFQNEAQLEKSRLLSDRFSAERPKGSFSTLEIQRTEQGDSAMYLCASSYGTGGERGYTFGSGTRLTVV.

The chain joins TRBV7-9 to TRBJ2-5, with D tentatively TRBD1 (6 bases). The CDR3 spans 15 residues. CDR1 SEHNR and CDR2 FQNEAQ come from the germline V gene (reference sequence). V lost 4 bases to trimming and J lost 4 bases, with 16 bases between them. The CDR3 DNA reads TGTGCCAGCAGCTGGAGAGGGGGTGCCACAGAGACCCAGTACTTC. Its translation is CASSWRGGATETQYF.

The gene calls are TRBV30 and TRBJ2-3, with D possibly being TRBD2 (5 bases). The CDR3 sequence is 15 residues long. From germline, CDR1 is GTSNPN and CDR2 SVGIG (reference sequence). Trimming shortened V by 1 base and J by 1 base, and 12 bases separated the two germline ends. The CDR3 here is CAWSEGASRTDTQYF. The CDR3, as DNA: TGTGCCTGGAGTGAAGGCGCTAGCCGCACAGATACGCAGTATTTT.

In this sample, this clone turned up a few times. The CDR3, as DNA: TGTGCCAGTAGTATAGATCGTCGAGACGGCAGAACTAACTATGGCTACACCTTC. Translated: CASSIDRRDGRTNYGYTF. The chain carries TRBV19 and TRBJ1-2; D ambiguous. Germline lookup yields CDR1 LNHDA and CDR2 SQIVND (reference sequence). The length of the CDR3 is 18 residues. Trimming left V 0 bases short and J 0 bases short, with 17 bases between.

The J gene is TRBJ2-7, the V gene TRBV6-5, with 10 bases aligning to TRBD1. J gave up 6 bases and V 2 bases, and 4 bases lay outside the gene matches. The CDR3 extends over 14 amino acids. Germline V gene sequence: CDR1 MNHEY, CDR2 SVGAGI. The CDR3 loop reads CASSYTRDRGEQYF. CDR3 nucleotides: TGTGCCAGCAGTTACACCCGGGACAGGGGCGAGCAGTACTTC.

V is TRBV20-1 and J is TRBJ2-7; tentative D call: TRBD2 (5 bases). Trimming left V 2 bases short and J 3 bases short, with 5 bases between. The CDR3 spans 11 residues. Germline V CDR1 and CDR2: DFQATT, SNEGSKA (reference sequence). CDR3 sequence: CSARRDYEQYF. CDR3 coding DNA: TGCAGTGCTAGACGGGACTACGAGCAGTACTTC.

The CDR3 reads CASSERQGLLAKNIQYF. CDR3 DNA sequence: TGTGCCAGCAGTGAAAGACAGGGGCTATTAGCCAAAAACATTCAGTACTTC. The rearrangement links TRBV2 to TRBJ2-4, with 8 bases aligning to TRBD1. This CDR3 contains 17 residues. V shed 2 bases and J 0 bases; nucleotides not matched to a gene: 6. Germline V gene sequence: CDR1 SNHLY, CDR2 FYNNEI.

The chain is built from TRBV9 and TRBJ2-2; 7 bases agree with TRBD1. This CDR3 is 15 amino acids long. In germline, CDR1 is SGDLS, CDR2 YYNGEE. Trimming took 3 bases from V and 5 from J; bases not matched to a gene: 7. The CDR3, as DNA: TGTGCCAGCAGCGCCCGACAGGGAAGAACCGGGGAGCTGTTTTTT. It codes for CASSARQGRTGELFF. Together with reference TRBV9 and TRBJ2-2, the CDR3 gives the full variable domain: DSGVTQTPKHLITATGQRVTLRCSPRSGDLSVYWYQQSLDQGLQFLIQYYNGEERAKGNILERFSAQQFPDLHSELNLSSLELGDSALYFCASSARQGRTGELFFGEGSRLTVL.

V is TRBV18 and J is TRBJ2-2, with 10 nucleotides matching TRBD2. Germline V gene data show CDR1 as KGHSH and CDR2 as LQKENI. The length of the CDR3 is 17 residues. With V trimmed by 6 bases and J by 1 base, 8 bases remained unmatched. CDR3 sequence: CASSMASGSGNTGELFF. The CDR3 DNA follows: TGTGCCAGCTCGATGGCTAGCGGGAGTGGGAACACCGGGGAGCTGTTTTTT.

V usage is TRBV18 and J usage is TRBJ2-7; tentative D call: TRBD2 (6 bases). Trimming shortened V by 1 base and J by 6 bases, and 19 bases separated the two germline ends. From germline, CDR1 is KGHSH and CDR2 LQKENI. This CDR3 is 16 amino acids long. CDR3 DNA sequence: TGTGCCAGCTCACCACGGACCCTAGCGAATTCTGGCGAGCAGTACTTC. This translates into CASSPRTLANSGEQYF.

This clone was detected only a few times. This sequence joins TRBV4-1 and TRBJ2-2; D assignment may be TRBD1 or TRBD2 (5 bases each). Germline CDR1 reads MGHRA; CDR2 reads YSYEKL. V dropped 4 bases and J dropped 9 bases, with 9 bases sitting between them. The CDR3 extends over 12 amino acids. CDR3 DNA sequence: TGCGCCAGCAGCCCCCTGGGACGGGAGCTGTTTTTT. Protein sequence: CASSPLGRELFF.

The chain is built from TRBV7-2 and TRBJ2-4; tentatively, D is TRBD1 (6 bases). V was pared by 5 bases and J by 1 base, with 15 bases between. This CDR3 has 16 residues. CDR1 SGHTA and CDR2 FQGNSA come from the germline V gene. The CDR3, as DNA: TGTGCCAGCAGCGGTTGGGGGCTGGGGGCCAAAAACATTCAGTACTTC. This encodes CASSGWGLGAKNIQYF.

The genes are TRBV19 and TRBJ1-2; a possible D gene is TRBD1 (5 bases). This CDR3 is built from 12 residues. The germline V gene has CDR1 LNHDA and CDR2 SQIVND (reference sequence). Trimming cost V 5 bases and J 9 bases, with 13 bases left between them. CDR3 residues: CASSEGPGRYTF. In nucleotides, the CDR3 is TGTGCCAGTAGTGAGGGGCCAGGACGCTACACCTTC.

V and J are TRBV7-2 and TRBJ2-1; 9 bases map to TRBD2. The trim removed 2 bases at V and 4 bases at J, leaving 3 bases unmatched. Germline lookup yields CDR1 SGHTA and CDR2 FQGNSA. CDR3 length equals 15 residues. This CDR3 is CASSLRGRGYNEQFF. CDR3 bases: TGTGCCAGCAGCTTACGCGGGAGGGGGTACAATGAGCAGTTCTTC.

This chain connects TRBV19 to TRBJ2-5; D gene ambiguous. V was cut by 6 bases and J by 2 bases, with 4 bases left in between. This CDR3 contains 11 residues. Germline V CDR1 and CDR2: LNHDA, SQIVND (reference sequence). The chain's CDR3 is CASRDQETQYF. The CDR3 nucleotides are TGTGCCAGTAGGGATCAAGAGACCCAGTACTTC.

V gene TRBV5-1 combines with J gene TRBJ2-5, with D uncertain. V dropped 0 bases and J dropped 1 base, with 13 bases sitting between them. CDR1 and CDR2 (germline): SGHRS, YFSETQ. The CDR3 runs 16 residues. Written as DNA, the CDR3 is TGCGCCAGCAGCTTGGACGGGTTAGGTGGCCAAGAGACCCAGTACTTC. Protein product: CASSLDGLGGQETQYF.

J is TRBJ1-3 and V is TRBV10-1; D gene ambiguous. V lost 6 bases, J lost 6 bases, and 15 bases lay in between. CDR1 and CDR2 (germline): WNHNN, SYGVQD (reference sequence). This CDR3 spans 14 amino acids. The CDR3 loop reads CASSSGPPPNTIYF. The DNA for the CDR3 is TGCGCCAGCAGCTCCGGTCCCCCGCCAAACACCATATATTTT.

The V and J genes are TRBV6-5 and TRBJ1-5; 10 positions agree with TRBD1. V was pared by 5 bases and J by 4 bases, with 5 bases of the junction left unmatched. CDR1 and CDR2 from the germline V gene are MNHEY and SVGAGI. This CDR3 comprises 15 residues. CDR3 sequence: CASSPGTGANQPQHF. In nucleotides, the CDR3 is TGTGCCAGCAGTCCCGGGACAGGGGCTAATCAGCCCCAGCATTTT.

Only a few counts were recorded for this clone. Here the CDR3 DNA reads TGTGCCAGCAGTCCAGACTACCTAGCGGGAGATCCCGCGCAGTACTTC. Amino acid sequence: CASSPDYLAGDPAQYF. This rearrangement joins TRBV7-6 to TRBJ2-7; 10 nucleotides match TRBD2. The germline gives CDR1 SGHVS, CDR2 FNYEAQ. The V and J ends lost 6 bases and 9 bases, in that order; junction bases with no gene match: 17. The CDR3 has 16 residues.

The chain links TRBV11-2 to TRBJ2-4; D might be TRBD2 (6 bases). CDR3 length equals 18 residues. Trimming cost V 3 bases and J 7 bases, with 25 bases left between them. Germline V lookup: CDR1 SGHAT, CDR2 FQNNGV. The CDR3 here is CASSLFYGDLLSWNIQYF. The CDR3 nucleotides are TGTGCCAGCAGCTTGTTTTATGGGGACTTATTATCGTGGAACATTCAGTACTTC.

This clone was recorded a few times. The chain links TRBV2 to TRBJ2-5; D gene ambiguous. Germline CDR1 SNHLY, CDR2 FYNNEI. This CDR3 has 14 amino acids. Trimming removed 3 bases at V and 0 bases at J, with 8 bases between. Written as DNA, the CDR3 is TGTGCCAGCAGTGACCACCGGGACCAAGAGACCCAGTACTTC. Translated: CASSDHRDQETQYF. The full variable domain, rest sourced from reference TRBV2 and TRBJ2-5, is EPEVTQTPSHQVTQMGQEVILRCVPISNHLYFYWYRQILGQKVEFLVSFYNNEISEKSEIFDDQFSVERPDGSNFTLKIRSTKLEDSAMYFCASSDHRDQETQYFGPGTRLLVL.

This chain links TRBV4-2 with TRBJ2-1, with D possibly being TRBD1 or TRBD2 (5 bases each). Germline V gives CDR1 LGHNA, CDR2 YNFKEQ. The length of the CDR3 is 17 residues. V lost 1 base, J lost 0 bases, and 13 bases lay in between. CDR3 coding DNA: TGTGCCAGCAGCCAAGCGCCGGGACGCTTCTCCTACAATGAGCAGTTCTTC. The encoded protein is CASSQAPGRFSYNEQFF.

The sample holds one count of this clone. The chain combines TRBV5-1 with TRBJ2-1, with TRBD2 identical over 11 bases. The CDR3 extends over 18 amino acids. Trimming at V came to 2 bases and at J to 0 bases, leaving 7 bases not matched to a gene. Germline-derived CDR1 and CDR2 are SGHRS and YFSETQ. CDR3 sequence (DNA): TGCGCCAGCAGCTTAGAGGGTAGCGGGAGGGCCTCCTACAATGAGCAGTTCTTC. Translated: CASSLEGSGRASYNEQFF.